A single sample gave rise to the 3 T cell receptor beta chains below, sequenced in a study of spatial heterogeneity in lung cancer. TCRdb used MiXCR to reprocess the 5' RACE reads, holding one entry per CDR3 protein. Of tens of thousands of distinct CDR3 sequences in the sample, more than 7% were seen once. Time point described: sample taken at primary tumor resection. The study sequenced unsorted whole RNA from tumor, nontumor lung or frozen PBMC. The specimen was PBMCs, collected at surgery. All receptors come from a female donor with early-stage non-small cell lung cancer.

This clonotype came up a few times. The V and J genes are TRBV5-1 and TRBJ1-3; D is perhaps TRBD1 (6 bases). Looked up from germline, CDR1 is SGHRS and CDR2 is YFSETQ. V shed 0 bases and J shed 0 bases, with 13 bases lying between them. The CDR3 totals 17 residues. Written as DNA, the CDR3 is TGCGCCAGCAGCTTGGCCGGAGGGGGAAGCTCTGGAAACACCATATATTTT. Protein: CASSLAGGGSSGNTIYF.

This clonotype was counted a few times. The chain uses TRBV12-3 or TRBV12-4 and TRBJ2-3; D remains ambiguous. Trimming stripped 5 bases from V and 5 bases from J, with 17 bases between. The CDR3 totals 15 residues. As DNA, the CDR3 is TGTGCCAGCAGTCGAGGCGGCCTGGGCTTAGATACGCAGTATTTT. Translation gives CASSRGGLGLDTQYF.

The CDR3 sequence is CASSLRLAGGSTGELFF. The CDR3, as DNA: TGCGCCAGCAGCCTACGACTAGCGGGGGGGAGCACCGGGGAGCTGTTTTTT. This chain connects TRBV4-3 to TRBJ2-2; 14 bases match TRBD2. V shed 4 bases and J 4 bases; nucleotides not matched to a gene: 5. Per the germline V gene, CDR1 is LGHNA and CDR2 is YSLEER. This CDR3 has 17 residues.